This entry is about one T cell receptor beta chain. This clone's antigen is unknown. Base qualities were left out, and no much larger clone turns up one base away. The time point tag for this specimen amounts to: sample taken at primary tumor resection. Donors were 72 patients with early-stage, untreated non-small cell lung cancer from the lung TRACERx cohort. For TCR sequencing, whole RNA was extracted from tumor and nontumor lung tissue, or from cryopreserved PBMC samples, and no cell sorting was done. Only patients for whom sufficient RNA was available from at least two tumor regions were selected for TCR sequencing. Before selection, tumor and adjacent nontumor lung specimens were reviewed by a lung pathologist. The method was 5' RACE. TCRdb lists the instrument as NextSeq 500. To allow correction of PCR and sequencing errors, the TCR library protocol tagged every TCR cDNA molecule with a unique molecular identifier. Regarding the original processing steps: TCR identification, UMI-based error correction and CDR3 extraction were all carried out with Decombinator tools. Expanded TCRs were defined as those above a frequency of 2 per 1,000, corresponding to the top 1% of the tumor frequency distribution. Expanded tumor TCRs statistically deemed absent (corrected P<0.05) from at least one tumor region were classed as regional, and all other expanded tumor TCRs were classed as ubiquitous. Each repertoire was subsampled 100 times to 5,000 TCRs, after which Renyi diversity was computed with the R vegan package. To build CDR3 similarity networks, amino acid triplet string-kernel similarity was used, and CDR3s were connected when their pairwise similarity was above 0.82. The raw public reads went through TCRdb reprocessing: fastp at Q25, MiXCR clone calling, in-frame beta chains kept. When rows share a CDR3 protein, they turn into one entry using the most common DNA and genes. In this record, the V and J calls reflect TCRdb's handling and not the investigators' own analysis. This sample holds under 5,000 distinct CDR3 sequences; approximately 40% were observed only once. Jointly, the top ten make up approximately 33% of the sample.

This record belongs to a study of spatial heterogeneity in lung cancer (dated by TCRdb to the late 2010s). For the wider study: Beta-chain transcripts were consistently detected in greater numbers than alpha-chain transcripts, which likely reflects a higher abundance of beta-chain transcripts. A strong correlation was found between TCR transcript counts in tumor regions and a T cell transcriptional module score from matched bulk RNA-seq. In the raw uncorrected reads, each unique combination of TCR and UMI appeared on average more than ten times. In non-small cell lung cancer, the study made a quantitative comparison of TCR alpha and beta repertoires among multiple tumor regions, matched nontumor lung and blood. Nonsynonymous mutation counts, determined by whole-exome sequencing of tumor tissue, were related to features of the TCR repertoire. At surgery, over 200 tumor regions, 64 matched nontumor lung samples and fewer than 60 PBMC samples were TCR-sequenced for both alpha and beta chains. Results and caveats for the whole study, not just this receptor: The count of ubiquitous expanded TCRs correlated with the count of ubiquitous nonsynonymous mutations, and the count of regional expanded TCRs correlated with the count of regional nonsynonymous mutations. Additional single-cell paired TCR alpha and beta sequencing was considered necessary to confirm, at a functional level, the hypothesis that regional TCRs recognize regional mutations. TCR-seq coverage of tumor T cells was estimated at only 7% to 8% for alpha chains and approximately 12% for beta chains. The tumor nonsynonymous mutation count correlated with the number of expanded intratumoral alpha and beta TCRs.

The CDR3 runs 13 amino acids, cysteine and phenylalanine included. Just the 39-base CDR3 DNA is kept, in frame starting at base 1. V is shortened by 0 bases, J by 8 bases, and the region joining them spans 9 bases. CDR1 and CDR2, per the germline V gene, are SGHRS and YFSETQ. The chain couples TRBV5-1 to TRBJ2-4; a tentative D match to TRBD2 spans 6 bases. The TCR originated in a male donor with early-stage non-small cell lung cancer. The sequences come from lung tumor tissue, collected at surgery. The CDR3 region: CASSLGWEDIQYF. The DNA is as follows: TGCGCCAGCAGCTTGGGTTGGGAGGACATTCAGTACTTC.